This TCR beta chain is from a study of cytomegalovirus exposure and HLA in healthy donors. This CDR3 has 13 amino acids. Germline CDR1 reads SGHTA; CDR2 reads FQGTGA. Trimming pared 5 bases from V and 2 bases from J, leaving 7 bases between. PCR employed 60 Vbeta and 13 Jbeta primers. Assay used: immunoSEQ multiplex PCR; TCRdb lists only in-frame clones, some missing. The record lists around 120,000 clones, of which the ten most abundant hold roughly 3.5%. The chain links TRBV7-3 to TRBJ2-1, with D perhaps matching TRBD2 (5 bases). The sequencing sample was made of PBMCs. The TCR comes from a man younger than 35 in good health and CMV-seronegative. The CDR3 spells CASSPGTYNEQFF. CDR3 DNA sequence: TGTGCCAGCAGCCCGGGAACCTACAATGAGCAGTTCTTC.